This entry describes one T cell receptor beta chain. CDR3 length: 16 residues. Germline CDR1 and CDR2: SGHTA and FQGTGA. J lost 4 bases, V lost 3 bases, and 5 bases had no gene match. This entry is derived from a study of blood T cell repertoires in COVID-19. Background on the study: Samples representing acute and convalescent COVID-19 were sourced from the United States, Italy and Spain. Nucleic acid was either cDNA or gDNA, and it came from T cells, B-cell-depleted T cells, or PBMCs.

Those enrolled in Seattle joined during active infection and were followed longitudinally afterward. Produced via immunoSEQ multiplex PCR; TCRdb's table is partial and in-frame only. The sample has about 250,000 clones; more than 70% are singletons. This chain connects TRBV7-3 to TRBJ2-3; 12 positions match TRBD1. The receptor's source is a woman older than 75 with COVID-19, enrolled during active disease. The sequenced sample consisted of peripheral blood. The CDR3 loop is CASSLGQGAFADTQYF. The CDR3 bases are TGTGCCAGCAGCTTGGGACAGGGGGCCTTTGCAGATACGCAGTATTTT.